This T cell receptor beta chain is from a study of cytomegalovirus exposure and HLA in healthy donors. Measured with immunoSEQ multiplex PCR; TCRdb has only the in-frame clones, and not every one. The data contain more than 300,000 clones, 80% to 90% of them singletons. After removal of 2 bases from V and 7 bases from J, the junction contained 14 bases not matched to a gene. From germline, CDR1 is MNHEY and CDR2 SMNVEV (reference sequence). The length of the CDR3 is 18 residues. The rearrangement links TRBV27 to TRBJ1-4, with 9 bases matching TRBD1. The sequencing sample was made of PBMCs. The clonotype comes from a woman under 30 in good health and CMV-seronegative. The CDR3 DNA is TGTGCCAGCAGTTTAGTTGTGGGACAGGGTTGTTTCAGTGAAAAACTGTTTTTT. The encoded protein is CASSLVVGQGCFSEKLFF. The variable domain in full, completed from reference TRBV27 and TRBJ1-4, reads EAQVTQNPRYLITVTGKKLTVTCSQNMNHEYMSWYRQDPGLGLRQIYYSMNVEVTDKGDVPEGYKVSRKEKRNFPLILESPSPNQTSLYFCASSLVVGQGCFSEKLFFGSGTQLSVL.